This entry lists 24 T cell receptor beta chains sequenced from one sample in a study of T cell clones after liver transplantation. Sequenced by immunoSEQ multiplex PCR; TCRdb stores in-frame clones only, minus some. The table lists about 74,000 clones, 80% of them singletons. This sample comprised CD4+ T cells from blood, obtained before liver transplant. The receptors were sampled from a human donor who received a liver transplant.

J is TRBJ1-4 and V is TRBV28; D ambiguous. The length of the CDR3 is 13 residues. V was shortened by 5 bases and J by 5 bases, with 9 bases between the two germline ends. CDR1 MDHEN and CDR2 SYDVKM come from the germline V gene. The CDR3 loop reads CASSVGGNEKLFF. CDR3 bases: TGTGCCAGCAGTGTTGGCGGGAATGAAAAACTGTTTTTT.

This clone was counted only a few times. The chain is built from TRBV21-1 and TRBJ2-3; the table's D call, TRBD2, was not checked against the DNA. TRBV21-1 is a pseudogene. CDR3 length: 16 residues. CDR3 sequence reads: CASTLKLAESTDTQYF. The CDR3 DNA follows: TGTGCCAGCACTCTAAAGCTAGCGGAAAGCACAGATACGCAGTATTTT.

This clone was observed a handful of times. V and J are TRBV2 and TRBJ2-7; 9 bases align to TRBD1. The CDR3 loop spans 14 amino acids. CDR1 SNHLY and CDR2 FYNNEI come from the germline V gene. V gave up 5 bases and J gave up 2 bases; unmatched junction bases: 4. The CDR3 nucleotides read TGTGCCAGCAGTCCCGGACAGGGGCCCTACGAGCAGTACTTC. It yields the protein CASSPGQGPYEQYF. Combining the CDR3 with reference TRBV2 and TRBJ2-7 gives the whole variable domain EPEVTQTPSHQVTQMGQEVILRCVPISNHLYFYWYRQILGQKVEFLVSFYNNEISEKSEIFDDQFSVERPDGSNFTLKIRSTKLEDSAMYFCASSPGQGPYEQYFGPGTRLTVT.

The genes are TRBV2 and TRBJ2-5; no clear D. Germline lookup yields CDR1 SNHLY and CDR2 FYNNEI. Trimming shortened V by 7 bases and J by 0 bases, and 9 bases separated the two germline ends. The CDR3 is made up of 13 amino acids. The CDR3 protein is CASTKEYQETQYF. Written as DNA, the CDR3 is TGTGCCAGCACGAAAGAGTACCAAGAGACCCAGTACTTC.

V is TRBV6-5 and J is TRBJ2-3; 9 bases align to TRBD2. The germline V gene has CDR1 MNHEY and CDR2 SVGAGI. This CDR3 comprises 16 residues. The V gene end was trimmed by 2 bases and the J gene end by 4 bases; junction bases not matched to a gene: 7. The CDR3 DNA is TGTGCCAGCAGTTACGCGGCGGCGGGAGGGCCAGATACGCAGTATTTT. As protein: CASSYAAAGGPDTQYF.

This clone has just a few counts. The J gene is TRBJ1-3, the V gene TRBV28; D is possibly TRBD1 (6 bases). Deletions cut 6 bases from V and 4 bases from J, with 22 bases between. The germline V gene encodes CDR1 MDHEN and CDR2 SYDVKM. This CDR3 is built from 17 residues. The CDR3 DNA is TGTGCCAGCAGCCTAGGGAACGGGGGCGCTCACGGAAACACCATATATTTT. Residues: CASSLGNGGAHGNTIYF.

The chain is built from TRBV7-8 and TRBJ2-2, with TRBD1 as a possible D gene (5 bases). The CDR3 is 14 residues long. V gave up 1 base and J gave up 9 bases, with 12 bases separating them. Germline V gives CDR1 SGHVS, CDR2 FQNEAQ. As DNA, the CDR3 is TGTGCCAGCAGCTTAGGGGTGACAGCTAGGGAGCTGTTTTTT. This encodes CASSLGVTARELFF.

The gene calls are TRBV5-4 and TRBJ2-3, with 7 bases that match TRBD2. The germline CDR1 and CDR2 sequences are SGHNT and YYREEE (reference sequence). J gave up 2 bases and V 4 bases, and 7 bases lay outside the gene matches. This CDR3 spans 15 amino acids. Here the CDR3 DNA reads TGTGCCAGCAGCCTTGGGAGGGCACACACAGATACGCAGTATTTT. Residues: CASSLGRAHTDTQYF.

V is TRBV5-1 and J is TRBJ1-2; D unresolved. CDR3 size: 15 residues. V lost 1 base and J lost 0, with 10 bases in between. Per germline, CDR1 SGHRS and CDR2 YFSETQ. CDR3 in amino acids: CASSLLGNSNYGYTF. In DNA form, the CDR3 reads TGCGCCAGCAGCTTGTTAGGCAACTCTAACTATGGCTACACCTTC.

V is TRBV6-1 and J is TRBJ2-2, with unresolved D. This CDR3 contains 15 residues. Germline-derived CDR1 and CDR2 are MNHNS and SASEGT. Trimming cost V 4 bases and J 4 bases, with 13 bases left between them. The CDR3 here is CASSGATFSTGELFF. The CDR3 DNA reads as TGTGCCAGCAGTGGGGCCACCTTTTCCACCGGGGAGCTGTTTTTT.

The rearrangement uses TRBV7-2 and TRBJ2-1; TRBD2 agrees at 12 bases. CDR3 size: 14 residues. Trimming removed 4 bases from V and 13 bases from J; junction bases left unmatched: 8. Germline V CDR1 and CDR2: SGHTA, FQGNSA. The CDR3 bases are TGTGCCAGCAGCTCGGAGCGACTAGCGGGAGACCAGTTCTTC. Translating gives CASSSERLAGDQFF.

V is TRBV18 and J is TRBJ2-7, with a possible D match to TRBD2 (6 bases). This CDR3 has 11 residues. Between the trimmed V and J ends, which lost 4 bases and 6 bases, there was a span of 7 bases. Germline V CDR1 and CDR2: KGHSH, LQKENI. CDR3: CASSLGLEQYF. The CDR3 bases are TGTGCCAGCTCACTGGGACTCGAGCAGTACTTC.

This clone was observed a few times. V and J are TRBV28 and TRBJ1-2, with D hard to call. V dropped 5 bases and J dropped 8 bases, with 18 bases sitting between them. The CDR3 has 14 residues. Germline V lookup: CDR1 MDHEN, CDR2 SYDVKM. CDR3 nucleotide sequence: TGTGCCAGCAGTCCACCCCCGGGCCCCGAGGGCTACACCTTC. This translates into CASSPPPGPEGYTF.

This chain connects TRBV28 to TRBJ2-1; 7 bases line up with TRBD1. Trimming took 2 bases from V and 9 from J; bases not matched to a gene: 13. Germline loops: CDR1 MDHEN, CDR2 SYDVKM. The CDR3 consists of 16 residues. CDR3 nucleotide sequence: TGTGCCAGCAGTTTAGGGGTGGCAGGGGGAAAGGGTGAGCAGTTCTTC. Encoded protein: CASSLGVAGGKGEQFF.

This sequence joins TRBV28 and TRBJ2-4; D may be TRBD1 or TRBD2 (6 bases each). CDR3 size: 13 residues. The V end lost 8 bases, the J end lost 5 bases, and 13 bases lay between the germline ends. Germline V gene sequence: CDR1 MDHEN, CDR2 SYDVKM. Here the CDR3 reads CASLRGRENIQYF. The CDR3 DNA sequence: TGTGCCAGCCTTCGGGGGCGGGAAAACATTCAGTACTTC.

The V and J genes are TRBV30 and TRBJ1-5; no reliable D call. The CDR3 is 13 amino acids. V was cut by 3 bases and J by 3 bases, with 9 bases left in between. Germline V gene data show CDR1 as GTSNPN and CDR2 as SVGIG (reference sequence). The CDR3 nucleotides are TGTGCCTGGAGCGCGGCAGTCAATCAGCCCCAGCATTTT. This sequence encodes CAWSAAVNQPQHF. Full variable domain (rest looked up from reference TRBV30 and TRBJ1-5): SQTIHQWPATLVQPVGSPLSLECTVEGTSNPNLYWYRQAAGRGLQLLFYSVGIGQISSEVPQNLSASRPQDRQFILSSKKLLLSDSGFYLCAWSAAVNQPQHFGDGTRLSIL.

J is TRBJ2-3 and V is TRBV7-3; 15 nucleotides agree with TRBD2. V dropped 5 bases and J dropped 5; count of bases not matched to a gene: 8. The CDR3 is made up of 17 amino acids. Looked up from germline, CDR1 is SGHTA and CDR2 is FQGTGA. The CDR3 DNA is TGTGCCAGCAGCCCCGGACTAGCGGGAGGGTTACGAGATACGCAGTATTTT. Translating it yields CASSPGLAGGLRDTQYF.

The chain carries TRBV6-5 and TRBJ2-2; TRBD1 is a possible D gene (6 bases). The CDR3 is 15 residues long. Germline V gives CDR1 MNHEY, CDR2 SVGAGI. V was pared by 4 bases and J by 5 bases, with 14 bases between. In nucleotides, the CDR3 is TGTGCCAGCAGTTCCTCGACAGGAACAACCGGGGAGCTGTTTTTT. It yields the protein CASSSSTGTTGELFF.

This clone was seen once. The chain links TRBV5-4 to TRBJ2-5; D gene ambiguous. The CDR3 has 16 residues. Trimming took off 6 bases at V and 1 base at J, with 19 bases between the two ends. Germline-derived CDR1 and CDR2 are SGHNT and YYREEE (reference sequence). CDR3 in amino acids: CASNLKSDGLQETQYF. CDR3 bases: TGTGCCAGCAACTTAAAATCGGACGGCCTCCAAGAGACCCAGTACTTC.

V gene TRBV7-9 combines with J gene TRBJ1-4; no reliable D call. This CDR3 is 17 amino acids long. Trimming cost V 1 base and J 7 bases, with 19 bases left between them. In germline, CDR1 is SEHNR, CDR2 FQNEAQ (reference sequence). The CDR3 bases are TGTGCCAGCAGCTTAGGGACCGGGTCTCCCGGGAGTGAAAAACTGTTTTTT. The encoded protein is CASSLGTGSPGSEKLFF.

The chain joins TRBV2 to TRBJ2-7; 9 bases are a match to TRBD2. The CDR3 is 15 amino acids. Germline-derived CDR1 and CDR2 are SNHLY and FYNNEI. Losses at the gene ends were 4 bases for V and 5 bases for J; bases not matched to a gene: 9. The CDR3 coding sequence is TGTGCCAGCAGTGGGCGGCTAGCGGGAATCCACGAGCAGTACTTC. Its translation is CASSGRLAGIHEQYF.

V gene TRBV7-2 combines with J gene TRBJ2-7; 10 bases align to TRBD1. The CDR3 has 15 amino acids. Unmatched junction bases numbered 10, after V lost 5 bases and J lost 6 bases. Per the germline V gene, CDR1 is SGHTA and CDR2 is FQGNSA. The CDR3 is CASSLSRDRGGEQYF. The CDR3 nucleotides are TGTGCCAGCAGCCTTAGTAGGGACAGGGGAGGCGAGCAGTACTTC.

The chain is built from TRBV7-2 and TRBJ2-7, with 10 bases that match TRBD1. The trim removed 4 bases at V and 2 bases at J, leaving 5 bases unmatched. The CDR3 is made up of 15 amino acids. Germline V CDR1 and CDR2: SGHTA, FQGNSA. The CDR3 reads CASSWTGGLTYEQYF. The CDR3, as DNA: TGTGCCAGCAGCTGGACAGGGGGTTTGACCTACGAGCAGTACTTC.

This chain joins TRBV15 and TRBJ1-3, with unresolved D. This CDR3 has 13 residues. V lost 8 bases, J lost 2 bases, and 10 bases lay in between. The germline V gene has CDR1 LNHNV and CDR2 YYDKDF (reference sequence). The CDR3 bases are TGTGCCACCTCGGGCACAACTGGAAACACCATATATTTT. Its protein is CATSGTTGNTIYF.